This T cell receptor beta chain originates from a study of shared clonotypes between healthy human individuals (dated by TCRdb to 2018 to 2021). About the investigation overall: Three men and a couple of women, aged 18 to 49 years, made up the cohort. Between about 0.85 and 9.5 billion PBMCs per donor were obtained by leukapheresis. Different laboratories and diverse techniques were used to prepare libraries and sequence TCR repertoires, to increase sequencing depth and limit assay-specific biases. For each donor, three plates each were used for CD4 naive and CD4 memory, two plates were used for CD8 naive, and one plate was used for CD8 memory. To estimate repertoire size and how much clonotypes are shared between individuals, the study performed deep sequencing of blood TCR repertoires from a few healthy adults.

Results the study describes overall, beyond this receptor: Based on pairwise subsampling, the degree of clonotype sharing among donors was expected to be affected by sequencing depth. The small number of donors limited the genetic and exposure-history diversity represented. Incomplete sequencing was indicated by rarefaction of sorted-subset datasets, despite the large sequencing depth. Compared with non-shared clonotypes, clonotypes shared by all four sorted-subset donors had higher generation probabilities. Sampling was restricted to blood, and TCR repertoires in tissues likely differ from the TCR repertoires found in blood. About 5% of naive CD4, 3.5% of naive CD8, approximately 2% of memory CD4, and over 0.35% of memory CD8 clonotypes were shared across several donors. Estimated clonotype richness was generally larger for naive than for memory subsets.

From a lookup of the germline V gene (reference sequence), CDR1 and CDR2 are SGHNT and YYREEE. The CDR3 runs 17 amino acids, cysteine and phenylalanine included. This entry keeps only the CDR3 DNA: 51 bases, framed from base 1. After removal of 4 bases from V and 8 bases from J, the junction retains 14 bases not matched to a gene. The donors were healthy, HIV-negative adults with no recently reported acute infections or vaccinations. Every donor was a Caucasian adult residing in Nashville, Tennessee, USA. CD4+ T cells were enriched through magnetic negative selection, after which naive cells were positively selected on CD45RA and the remaining negative fraction served as the memory subset. After blood collection by leukapheresis, PBMCs were isolated using Ficoll-Histopaque density gradient centrifugation and then cryopreserved in the vapor phase of liquid nitrogen. Analytical flow cytometry was used to check the purity and quantity of each magnetically sorted T cell population. Genomic DNA was isolated from each sorted fraction and quantified by UV absorbance on a Nanodrop 2000c.

Concerning this clone: Its target antigen remains unknown. Base quality data are lacking; no much larger clone is found one base away.

Using the deep immunoSEQ assay, multiplex PCR amplified TCR CDR3 regions from genomic DNA. Extracted genomic DNA from each cell subset was distributed evenly across all wells of several immunoSEQ 96-well plates, and each plate was treated as a replicate. For sorted subsets, each replicate PCR was loaded with approximately 190 ng genomic DNA, equivalent to 30,000 or so T cell genomes. Purified libraries were quantified with a Qubit 3.0 fluorometer, sized on a Bioanalyzer 2100, and re-quantified with the KAPA Library Quantification kit. Every immunoSEQ 96-well plate was sequenced on a dedicated single-read 150-cycle Illumina NextSeq 550 flow cell. In the original analysis: Because only junctional sequences without quality scores were contained in the immunoSEQ output, filtering matching that applied to full-length reads could not be performed. Sequences were annotated with PyIR, a Python wrapper for IgBLAST v1.9, using IMGT germline references to assign V/J genes and CDR3. Reads were removed for weak V/J assignments (E-value above 1e-6), missing CDR3, stop codons, out-of-frame junctions, or ambiguous translated residues. V3J clonotypes were defined as sequences sharing the same inferred V gene, J gene, and CDR3 amino acid sequence. Percentage overlap between repertoires was computed as shared unique clonotypes divided by the size of the smaller repertoire. RTK rarefaction, the Chao1 estimator, and Recon v2.1 estimates of unobserved clonotypes were used to assess repertoire richness. Generation probabilities were computed with OLGA for all TCRbeta clonotypes obtained by the gDNA method from several donors. The immuneACCESS repertoire file appears here via TCRdb, limited to in-frame rearrangements. These files lack a portion of the clones; in checked studies, under half of the deficit traces to unresolved V genes, and the cause of the others is not known. Clone size and the V and J calls come from that table; the DNA yielded D and trimming. Here the sample has about 1.5 million clones; approximately 96% occur a single time. The ten top clones hold 1.2% of the sample.

This TCR was recovered from a man between 25 and 39 years old in good health. This chain joins TRBV5-4 to TRBJ2-1, and 11 bases in between align with TRBD2. Material: naive CD4+ T cells sorted from blood. The cell subset or site label, as the study defines it: CD45RA+ positively selected. The DNA sequence reads TGTGCCAGCAGCCGGCGACCCCGACTAGCGGGATGGTATGAGCAGTTCTTC. Translated, it reads CASSRRPRLAGWYEQFF.